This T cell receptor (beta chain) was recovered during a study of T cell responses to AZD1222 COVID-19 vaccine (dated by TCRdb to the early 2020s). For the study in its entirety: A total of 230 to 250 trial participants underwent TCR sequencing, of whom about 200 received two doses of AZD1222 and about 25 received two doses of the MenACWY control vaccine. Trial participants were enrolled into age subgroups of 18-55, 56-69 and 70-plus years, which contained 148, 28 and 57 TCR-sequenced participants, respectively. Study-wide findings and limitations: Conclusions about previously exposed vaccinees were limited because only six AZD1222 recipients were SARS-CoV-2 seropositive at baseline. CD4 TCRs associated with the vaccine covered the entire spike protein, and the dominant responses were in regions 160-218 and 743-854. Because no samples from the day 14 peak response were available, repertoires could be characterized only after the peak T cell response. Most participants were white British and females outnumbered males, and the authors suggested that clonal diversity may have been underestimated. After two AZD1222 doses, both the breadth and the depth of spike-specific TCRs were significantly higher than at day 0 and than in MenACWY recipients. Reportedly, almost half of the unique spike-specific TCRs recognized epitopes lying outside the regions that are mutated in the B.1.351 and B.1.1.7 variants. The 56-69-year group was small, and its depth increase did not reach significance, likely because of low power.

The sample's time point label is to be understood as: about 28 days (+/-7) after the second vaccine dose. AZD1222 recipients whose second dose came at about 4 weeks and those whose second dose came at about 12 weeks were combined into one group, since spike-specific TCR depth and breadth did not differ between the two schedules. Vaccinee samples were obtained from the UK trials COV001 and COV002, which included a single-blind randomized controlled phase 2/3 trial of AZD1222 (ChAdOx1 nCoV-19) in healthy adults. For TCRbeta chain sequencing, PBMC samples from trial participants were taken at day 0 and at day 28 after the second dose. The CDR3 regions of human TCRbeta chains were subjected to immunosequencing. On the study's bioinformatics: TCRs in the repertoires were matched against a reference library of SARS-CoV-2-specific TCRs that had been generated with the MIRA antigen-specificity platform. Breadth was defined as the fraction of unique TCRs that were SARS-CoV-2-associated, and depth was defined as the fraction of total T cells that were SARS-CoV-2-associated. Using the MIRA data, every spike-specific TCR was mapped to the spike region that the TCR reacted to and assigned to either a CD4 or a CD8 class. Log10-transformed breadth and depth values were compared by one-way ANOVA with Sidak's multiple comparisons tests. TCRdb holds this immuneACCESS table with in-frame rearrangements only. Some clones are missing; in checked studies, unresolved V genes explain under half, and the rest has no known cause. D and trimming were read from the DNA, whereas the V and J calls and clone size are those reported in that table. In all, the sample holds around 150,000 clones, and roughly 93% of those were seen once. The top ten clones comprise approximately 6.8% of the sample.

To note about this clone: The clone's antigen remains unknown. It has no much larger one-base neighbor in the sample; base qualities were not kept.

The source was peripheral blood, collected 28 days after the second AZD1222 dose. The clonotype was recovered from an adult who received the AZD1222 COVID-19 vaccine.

The DNA sequence is as follows: TGTGCCAGCAGGTACAGGGCAACTAATGAAAAACTGTTTTTT. It is translated as CASRYRATNEKLFF. This chain joins TRBV6-2 or TRBV6-3 to TRBJ1-4, with a weak D call of TRBD1 (6 bases match). The CDR3 measures 14 amino acids from cysteine to phenylalanine. Just CDR3 DNA is preserved here, 42 bases in frame from base 1. Via the germline V gene, CDR1 is MNHEY and CDR2 SVGEGT. V loses 6 bases, J loses 0 bases, and the germline ends lie 8 bases apart.